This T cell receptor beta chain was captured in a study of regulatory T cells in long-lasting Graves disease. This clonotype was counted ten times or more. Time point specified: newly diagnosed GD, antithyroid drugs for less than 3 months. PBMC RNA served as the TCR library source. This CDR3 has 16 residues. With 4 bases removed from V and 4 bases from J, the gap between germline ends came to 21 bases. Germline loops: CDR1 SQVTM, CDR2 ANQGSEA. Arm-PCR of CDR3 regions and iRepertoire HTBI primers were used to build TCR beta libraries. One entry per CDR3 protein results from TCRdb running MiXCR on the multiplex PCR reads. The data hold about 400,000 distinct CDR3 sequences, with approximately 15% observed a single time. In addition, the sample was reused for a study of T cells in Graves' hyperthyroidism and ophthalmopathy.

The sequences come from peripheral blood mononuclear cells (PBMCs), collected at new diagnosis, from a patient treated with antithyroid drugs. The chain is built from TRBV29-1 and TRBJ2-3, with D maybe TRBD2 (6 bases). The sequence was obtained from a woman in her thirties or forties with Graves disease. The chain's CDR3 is CSVGGGKAGRADTQYF. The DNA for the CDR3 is TGCAGCGTTGGAGGCGGAAAGGCGGGACGGGCAGATACGCAGTATTTT.